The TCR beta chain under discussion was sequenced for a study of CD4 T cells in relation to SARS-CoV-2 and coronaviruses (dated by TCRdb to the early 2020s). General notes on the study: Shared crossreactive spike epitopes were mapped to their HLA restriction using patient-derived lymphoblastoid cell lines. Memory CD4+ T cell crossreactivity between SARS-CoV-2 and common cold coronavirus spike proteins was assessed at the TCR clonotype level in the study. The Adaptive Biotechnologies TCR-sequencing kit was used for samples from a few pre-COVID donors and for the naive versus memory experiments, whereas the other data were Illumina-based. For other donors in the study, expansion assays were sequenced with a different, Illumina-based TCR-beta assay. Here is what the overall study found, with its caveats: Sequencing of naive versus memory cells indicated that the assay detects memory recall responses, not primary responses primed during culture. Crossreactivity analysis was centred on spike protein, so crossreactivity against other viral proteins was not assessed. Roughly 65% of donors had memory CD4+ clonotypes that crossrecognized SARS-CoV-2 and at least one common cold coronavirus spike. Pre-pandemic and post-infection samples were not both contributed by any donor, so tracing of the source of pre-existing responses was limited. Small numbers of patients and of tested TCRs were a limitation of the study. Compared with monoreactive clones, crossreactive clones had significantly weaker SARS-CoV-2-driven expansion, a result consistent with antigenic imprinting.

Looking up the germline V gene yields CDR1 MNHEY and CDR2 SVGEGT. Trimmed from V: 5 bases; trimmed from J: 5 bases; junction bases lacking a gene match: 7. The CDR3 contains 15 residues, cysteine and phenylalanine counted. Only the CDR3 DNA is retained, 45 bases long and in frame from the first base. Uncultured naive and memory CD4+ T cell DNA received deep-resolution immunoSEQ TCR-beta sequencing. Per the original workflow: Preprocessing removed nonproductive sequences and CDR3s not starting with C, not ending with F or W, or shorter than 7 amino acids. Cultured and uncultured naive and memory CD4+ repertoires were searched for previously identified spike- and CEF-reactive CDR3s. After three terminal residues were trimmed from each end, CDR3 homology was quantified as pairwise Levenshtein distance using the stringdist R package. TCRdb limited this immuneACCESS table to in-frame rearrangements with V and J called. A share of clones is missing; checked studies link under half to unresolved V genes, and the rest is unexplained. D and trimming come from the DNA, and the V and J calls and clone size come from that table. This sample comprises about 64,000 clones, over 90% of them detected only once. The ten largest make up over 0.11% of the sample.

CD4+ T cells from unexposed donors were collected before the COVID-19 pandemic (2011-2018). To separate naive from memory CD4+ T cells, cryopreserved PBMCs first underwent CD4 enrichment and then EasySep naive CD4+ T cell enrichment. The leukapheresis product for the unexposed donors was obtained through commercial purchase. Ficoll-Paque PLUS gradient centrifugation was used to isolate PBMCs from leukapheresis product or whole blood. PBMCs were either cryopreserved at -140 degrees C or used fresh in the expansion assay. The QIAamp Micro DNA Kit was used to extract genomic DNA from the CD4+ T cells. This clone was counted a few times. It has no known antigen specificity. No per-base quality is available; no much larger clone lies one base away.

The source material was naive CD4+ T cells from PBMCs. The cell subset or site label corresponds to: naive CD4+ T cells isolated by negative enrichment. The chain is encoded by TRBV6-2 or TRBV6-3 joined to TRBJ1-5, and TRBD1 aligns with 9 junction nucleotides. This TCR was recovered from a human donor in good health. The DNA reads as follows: TGTGCCAGCAGTCGGACAGGGGACGTTTATCAGCCCCAGCATTTT. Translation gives CASSRTGDVYQPQHF.